A single TCR beta chain is shown here with its context. This sample is drawn from a study of blood T cell repertoires in COVID-19. Study as a whole: Collection of acute and convalescent COVID-19 samples took place in the United States, Italy and Spain.

Profiled with immunoSEQ multiplex PCR; TCRdb holds only in-frame clones, not every one. This sample yields 300,000 to 400,000 clones, of which less than 90% are seen a single time; around 7.5% belongs to the top ten. Trimming cost V 4 bases and J 1 base, with 14 bases left between them. The CDR3 totals 15 residues. Germline CDR1 SGHNT, CDR2 YYREEE (reference sequence). The sequencing sample was made of peripheral blood. The chain couples TRBV5-4 to TRBJ1-2, with a tentative D call TRBD1 (5 bases). The source of this sequence is a woman between 55 and 75 years old with COVID-19, enrolled during active disease. The CDR3 bases are TGTGCCAGCAGCCCTCGCGGGGGACTTAACTATGGCTACACCTTC. Translation gives CASSPRGGLNYGYTF.